This TCR beta chain is from a study of cytomegalovirus exposure and HLA in healthy donors. General study points: The sole available immune exposure information was CMV serostatus.

Both 60 Vbeta primers and 13 Jbeta primers went into the PCR. TCRdb's table, derived via immunoSEQ multiplex PCR, lists solely in-frame clones and lacks some. Of around 100,000 clones in the sample, approximately 80% were seen once. Though nominally healthy at sampling, donors likely had unrecorded immune exposures. Concerning this clone: Antigen: not known.

The receptor was derived from a woman aged 18 to 35 in good health and CMV-seronegative. Material for sequencing was PBMCs.

Written as DNA, the CDR3 is TGTGCCAGCAGTCGACAGGGGAATCAGCCCCAGCATTTT. Translating gives CASSRQGNQPQHF. This chain uses TRBV6-5 with TRBJ1-5; 8 bases are shared with TRBD1. With 5 bases clipped from V and 4 bases from J, the junction kept 1 base outside the gene matches. Germline V gene sequence: CDR1 MNHEY, CDR2 SVGAGI. The length of the CDR3 is 13 residues.